The clone carrying this TCR beta chain was observed a single time. Its antigen remains unknown. This CDR3 is built from 14 residues. Germline V lookup: CDR1 SGHRS, CDR2 YFSETQ. Trimming took off 3 bases at V and 2 bases at J, with 11 bases between the two ends. These data come from a study of shared clonotypes between healthy human individuals. Study summary: Every donor yielded three CD4 naive, three CD4 memory, two CD8 naive and one CD8 memory plate. Points from the study as a whole: With several donors compared, 5% to 5.5% of naive CD4 clonotypes were shared. Rarefaction curves obtained for sorted subsets showed sequencing incomplete despite large depth.

Sequencing was performed with immunoSEQ multiplex PCR; in TCRdb, only in-frame clones are kept and a portion is missing. The sample contains about 2.5 million clones, 80% to 95% of which appear only once. Source material: naive CD4+ T cells from PBMCs. The sample's subset: CD45RA+ positively selected. The TCR comes from a man aged 18 to 30 in good health. Some clones in this sample may be carry-over from other donors' samples. V gene TRBV5-1 combines with J gene TRBJ1-2; D not certain. Here the CDR3 reads CASSSPGRNYGYTF. In nucleotides, the CDR3 is TGCGCCAGCAGCTCTCCGGGAAGAAACTATGGCTACACCTTC. Full variable domain (remainder filled in from reference TRBV5-1 and TRBJ1-2): KAGVTQTPRYLIKTRGQQVTLSCSPISGHRSVSWYQQTPGQGLQFLFEYFSETQRNKGNFPGRFSGRQFSNSRSEMNVSTLELGDSALYLCASSSPGRNYGYTFGSGTRLTVV.